This T cell receptor (beta chain) was profiled in a study of shared clonotypes between healthy human individuals (dated by TCRdb to 2018 to 2020). Broadly, across the study: The cohort comprised a couple of women and a few men aged 18 to 49 years. Between about 0.94 and 10 billion PBMCs per donor were obtained by leukapheresis. Libraries were prepared and TCR repertoires were sequenced by different laboratories using diverse techniques, in order to increase sequencing depth and limit assay-specific biases. The study deeply sequenced blood TCR repertoires of about 5 healthy adults to estimate repertoire size and the extent of clonotype sharing between individuals. For each donor, CD4 naive and CD4 memory were each run on three plates, CD8 naive on two plates, and CD8 memory on one plate. Broader findings and caveats from the paper: Rarefaction of sorted-subset datasets indicated incomplete sequencing despite the large sequencing depth. Higher generation probabilities were observed for clonotypes shared by all four sorted-subset donors than for non-shared clonotypes. Naive subsets generally had larger estimated clonotype richness than memory subsets. The small number of donors limited the genetic and exposure-history diversity represented. When a handful of donors were compared, the shared fraction of clonotypes was about 5.4% for naive CD4, roughly 3.4% for naive CD8, about 2.4% for memory CD4, and roughly 0.43% for memory CD8. Pairwise subsampling indicated that sequencing depth was expected to affect the degree of clonotype sharing among donors. Sampling was limited to blood, and TCR repertoires in tissue likely differ from TCR repertoires in blood.

A word on this clone: Its antigen is unknown. No base quality values were provided; no much bigger clone lies one nucleotide off. Different DNA sequences within this sample yield the same CDR3.

A distance of 11 bases separates the germline ends of V and J, which lose 5 bases and 6 bases respectively. CDR1 MNHNY and CDR2 SVGAGI were looked up in the germline V gene (reference sequence). The CDR3 starts with the cysteine, ends with the phenylalanine, and has 13 residues. The retained sequence is limited to the CDR3, 39 bases, with the frame set at the first base. Using the deep immunoSEQ assay, multiplex PCR amplified TCR CDR3 regions from genomic DNA. Extracted genomic DNA from each cell subset was spread evenly across all wells of several immunoSEQ 96-well plates, with each plate serving as a replicate. For sorted subsets, 150 to 250 ng genomic DNA, equal to approximately 30,000 T cell genomes, was loaded into each replicate PCR. Purified libraries were measured with a Qubit 3.0 fluorometer, size-checked on a Bioanalyzer 2100, and measured again with the KAPA Library Quantification kit. Every immunoSEQ 96-well plate was sequenced on a separate single-read 150-cycle Illumina NextSeq 550 flow cell. Turning to the authors' computational methods: Because the immunoSEQ output held only junctional sequences and lacked quality scores, the filtering could not match the filtering applied to full-length reads. Sequences were annotated with PyIR, a Python wrapper for IgBLAST v1.9, using IMGT germline references to assign V/J genes and CDR3. Reads with weak V/J assignments (E-value above 1e-6), missing CDR3, stop codons, out-of-frame junctions, or ambiguous translated residues were removed. A V3J clonotype was defined by an identical inferred V gene, J gene, and CDR3 amino acid sequence. To compute the percentage overlap between repertoires, the number of shared unique clonotypes was divided by the size of the smaller repertoire. Repertoire richness was assessed with RTK rarefaction, the Chao1 estimator, and Recon v2.1 estimates of unobserved clonotypes. OLGA was used to compute generation probabilities for all TCRbeta clonotypes that the gDNA method yielded from a handful of donors. The immuneACCESS repertoire file appears here via TCRdb, limited to in-frame rearrangements. These files lack a portion of the clones; in checked studies, under half of the deficit traces to unresolved V genes, and the cause of the others is not known. Clone size and V and J calls were adopted from that table, with D and trimming inferred from the DNA. In this sample the table shows 800,000 or so clones, about 97% of which occur a single time. In total, the top ten clones hold under 0.3% of the sample.

CD8 naive samples were CD45RO-negative cells positively selected for CCR7, giving a CD45RA+CCR7+ population that excluded TemRA cells. The donors were healthy, HIV-negative adults who had no recently reported acute infections or vaccinations. Every donor was a Caucasian adult living in Nashville, Tennessee, USA. Blood was obtained by leukapheresis, after which PBMCs were separated by Ficoll-Histopaque density gradient centrifugation and cryopreserved in liquid nitrogen vapor phase. Purity and quantity of every magnetically sorted T cell population were checked by analytical flow cytometry. Genomic DNA was isolated from every sorted fraction and measured by UV absorbance on a Nanodrop 2000c.

Recombination joined TRBV6-6 with TRBJ2-1, with TRBD2 perhaps the D gene, on 6 matching bases. The TCR sequence derives from a man aged 25-40 years in good health. The sequenced sample was naive CD8+ T cells sorted from blood. Explained via the paper, the cell subset or site label denotes: CD45RA+CCR7+. The CDR3 corresponds to CASSTLAPNEQFF. The sequenced DNA: TGTGCCAGCAGTACTCTAGCGCCCAATGAGCAGTTCTTC.